These T cell receptor beta chains were read from a single sample in a study of T cells in Graves' hyperthyroidism and ophthalmopathy. TCRdb re-analysed the multiplex PCR reads in MiXCR, keeping a single row per CDR3 protein. Among fewer than 350,000 distinct CDR3 sequences listed, around a fifth were seen once. Sequenced sample: blood. These receptors were obtained from a man over 45 with Graves' ophthalmopathy. Each CDR3 is given with its conserved first and last residue. D genes are given only for firm matches. Clone size is shown for a subset of rows, as once, few, many or a class of expanded clone.

>TRBJ2-7|many|NA|TRBV7-3
TGTGCCAGCAGCTTACTTCCCGAATACGAGCAGTACTTC
CASSLLPEYEQYF
>TRBJ2-7|NA|NA|TRBV28
TGTGCCGGCAGTTTGCTTGACACCAGGTATTACGAGCAGTACTTC
CAGSLLDTRYYEQYF
>TRBJ2-7|many|NA|TRBV7-2
TGTGCCAGCAGCACGGGGCCCTACGAGCAGTACTTC
CASSTGPYEQYF
>TRBJ1-1|NA|NA|TRBV20-1
TGCAGTGCTACTCGTGGACTGAGTAACACTGAAGCTTTCTTT
CSATRGLSNTEAFF
>TRBJ2-7|few|NA|TRBV20-1
TGCAGTGCTAAGCCGGGCCCACGGGGCTACGAGCAGTACTTC
CSAKPGPRGYEQYF
>TRBJ2-7|NA|TRBD2|TRBV28
TGTGCCAGCAGCCTTAGCGGGAGGGCCGAATACGAGCAGTACTTC
CASSLSGRAEYEQYF
>TRBJ2-2|few|NA|TRBV18
TGTGCCAGCTCACCAAAGGGGTCCGGGGAGCTGTTTTTT
CASSPKGSGELFF
>TRBJ2-2|NA|TRBD1|TRBV7-9
TGTGCCAGCACGAAGCAGACAGGGACGTCCACCGGGGAGCTGTTTTTT
CASTKQTGTSTGELFF
>TRBJ2-1|NA|TRBD2|TRBV15
TGTGCCACCAGCAGTCAACGAAGCGGGACCTACAATGAGCAGTTCTTC
CATSSQRSGTYNEQFF
>TRBJ2-1|once|TRBD2|TRBV7-3
TGTGCCAGCAGCCGGACAATCGGGACTAGCGGCAATGAGCAGTTCTTC
CASSRTIGTSGNEQFF
>TRBJ2-7|NA|TRBD2|TRBV29-1
TGCAGCGTGGTTAGCGGGAAGAGCTCCTACGAGCAGTACTTC
CSVVSGKSSYEQYF
>TRBJ2-7|few|NA|TRBV7-8
TGTGCCAGCAGCTTAGGACAGGAGGTCTACGAGCAGTACTTC
CASSLGQEVYEQYF